These 21 T cell receptor beta chains share one sample of origin, sequenced in a study of cytomegalovirus exposure and HLA in healthy donors. TCRdb's table, derived via immunoSEQ multiplex PCR, lists solely in-frame clones and lacks some. The top ten clones hold roughly 0.4% of a sample with a few hundred thousand clones, 90% of them seen once. The sequenced sample was PBMCs. The receptors were gathered from a young woman in good health and CMV-seronegative.

This rearrangement joins TRBV5-1 to TRBJ1-4; TRBD1 might be the D (5 bases). The CDR3 loop spans 14 amino acids. The V end was cut by 2 bases, the J end by 5 bases, with 10 bases between. Germline CDR1 and CDR2: SGHRS and YFSETQ. CDR3 nucleotides: TGCGCCAGCAGCTTCTCGGGGGGAAATGAAAAACTGTTTTTT. This encodes CASSFSGGNEKLFF.

V gene TRBV5-6 combines with J gene TRBJ1-1; no clear D. The CDR3 is made up of 14 amino acids. The V end lost 0 bases, the J end lost 4 bases, and 10 bases lay between the germline ends. Germline V gene data show CDR1 as SGHDT and CDR2 as YYEEEE. CDR3 amino acids: CASSLAGGSTEAFF. The CDR3 coding sequence is TGTGCCAGCAGCTTGGCCGGAGGGAGCACTGAAGCTTTCTTT.

The chain is built from TRBV7-9 and TRBJ2-3; TRBD2 matches at 10 bases. Trimming cost V 2 bases and J 6 bases; bases outside gene matches: 5. Germline CDR1 SEHNR, CDR2 FQNEAQ (reference sequence). This CDR3 is 15 amino acids long. The CDR3 DNA reads as TGTGCCAGCAGCTTATCACTAGCGGGGTCGGATACGCAGTATTTT. Translated: CASSLSLAGSDTQYF. Filled out from reference TRBV7-9 and TRBJ2-3, the complete variable domain reads DTGVSQNPRHKITKRGQNVTFRCDPISEHNRLYWYRQTLGQGPEFLTYFQNEAQLEKSRLLSDRFSAERPKGSFSTLEIQRTEQGDSAMYLCASSLSLAGSDTQYFGPGTRLTVL.

The chain joins TRBV5-4 to TRBJ2-7, with 10 bases identical to TRBD2. Trimming at V came to 0 bases and at J to 7 bases, leaving 7 bases not matched to a gene. Germline V gene sequence: CDR1 SGHNT, CDR2 YYREEE (reference sequence). The CDR3 loop spans 15 amino acids. In DNA, the CDR3 is TGTGCCAGCAGCTTGGAGGGACTAGCGTTCTCGGAGCAGTACTTC. Protein: CASSLEGLAFSEQYF.

The chain joins TRBV7-2 to TRBJ1-4; 8 bases align to TRBD1. CDR1 is SGHTA, CDR2 FQGNSA, per germline. J gave up 8 bases and V 6 bases, and 11 bases lay outside the gene matches. The CDR3 sequence is 15 residues long. CDR3 sequence: CASRTTGTGGEKLFF. The CDR3 DNA sequence: TGTGCCAGCAGAACTACCGGGACAGGAGGAGAAAAACTGTTTTTT.

This chain uses TRBV10-3 with TRBJ2-5, with 11 bases fitting TRBD2. CDR1 is ENHRY, CDR2 SYGVKD, per germline. V lost 2 bases, J lost 5 bases, and 7 bases stayed unmatched. The CDR3 spans 16 residues. The CDR3 DNA reads TGTGCCATCAGTGAGGATCTAGCGGGGGGTTCTGAGACCCAGTACTTC. This gives the protein CAISEDLAGGSETQYF.

This clone was detected only once. The V gene is TRBV19, the J gene TRBJ2-1, with TRBD2 identical over 9 bases. J was trimmed by 1 base and V by 6 bases; bases with no gene match: 4. CDR3 size: 15 residues. The germline CDR1 and CDR2 sequences are LNHDA and SQIVND (reference sequence). The CDR3 sequence: CASRLAGASYNEQFF. The CDR3 DNA sequence: TGTGCCAGTAGATTAGCGGGGGCATCCTACAATGAGCAGTTCTTC.

The rearrangement links TRBV15 to TRBJ1-5; D unresolved. Germline V gene sequence: CDR1 LNHNV, CDR2 YYDKDF (reference sequence). With 0 bases removed from V and 4 bases from J, the gap between germline ends came to 10 bases. The CDR3 length is 15 residues. This chain's CDR3 is CATSRDHGLNQPQHF. The CDR3, as DNA: TGTGCCACCAGCAGAGATCACGGTCTAAATCAGCCCCAGCATTTT. Full variable domain (outside the CDR3, taken from reference TRBV15 and TRBJ1-5): DAMVIQNPRYQVTQFGKPVTLSCSQTLNHNVMYWYQQKSSQAPKLLFHYYDKDFNNEADTPDNFQSRRPNTSFCFLDIRSPGLGDTAMYLCATSRDHGLNQPQHFGDGTRLSIL.

The chain couples TRBV19 to TRBJ1-5; no definite D call. The V and J ends lost 0 bases and 0 bases respectively, with 9 bases between them. The CDR3 spans 16 residues. CDR1 is LNHDA, CDR2 SQIVND, per germline (reference sequence). The CDR3 nucleotides read TGTGCCAGTAGTATAGACGCAGGCTATAGCAATCAGCCCCAGCATTTT. The encoded protein is CASSIDAGYSNQPQHF.

The V call is TRBV7-2, the J call TRBJ2-3; perhaps TRBD2 as D (6 bases). Germline V gene data show CDR1 as SGHTA and CDR2 as FQGNSA. Trimming took off 5 bases at V and 6 bases at J, with 15 bases between the two ends. The CDR3 is made up of 14 amino acids. As DNA, the CDR3 is TGTGCCAGCAGCCGGAAGACTAGTATGGATACGCAGTATTTT. As protein: CASSRKTSMDTQYF.

The rearrangement links TRBV7-2 to TRBJ1-5, with 7 bases matching TRBD1. CDR1 and CDR2 (germline): SGHTA, FQGNSA. The CDR3 extends over 15 amino acids. The V and J ends lost 4 bases and 2 bases, in that order; junction bases with no gene match: 5. CDR3 residues: CASSSGTAGNQPQHF. The CDR3 nucleotides are TGTGCCAGCAGCTCAGGGACAGCAGGCAATCAGCCCCAGCATTTT.

The chain employs TRBV28 and TRBJ2-3, with 10 bases that match TRBD2. In germline, CDR1 is MDHEN, CDR2 SYDVKM. The CDR3 is 16 residues long. V trimming: 1 base; J trimming: 2 bases; junction bases outside the gene matches: 3. The CDR3 nucleotides are TGTGCCAGCAGTTTATTAGCGGGGGGAATCACAGATACGCAGTATTTT. This sequence encodes CASSLLAGGITDTQYF.

This chain connects TRBV4-1 to TRBJ1-5; 10 bases are a match to TRBD1. V dropped 3 bases and J dropped 7; count of bases not matched to a gene: 3. The CDR3 contains 14 residues. Germline assignment: CDR1 MGHRA and CDR2 YSYEKL. DNA for the CDR3: TGCGCCAGCAGCCACGGGACAGGGGAACAGCCCCAGCATTTT. Protein sequence: CASSHGTGEQPQHF.

V usage is TRBV19 and J usage is TRBJ2-2; 10 bases line up with TRBD2. The CDR3 loop spans 17 amino acids. The J segment lost 0 bases and the V segment lost 10 bases, leaving 11 bases of the junction unmatched. The germline V gene encodes CDR1 LNHDA and CDR2 SQIVND (reference sequence). The CDR3 sequence: CATQRGGPLANTGELFF. CDR3 DNA sequence: TGTGCCACCCAGCGGGGGGGGCCCCTGGCGAACACCGGGGAGCTGTTTTTT. The full variable domain, rest sourced from reference TRBV19 and TRBJ2-2, is DGGITQSPKYLFRKEGQNVTLSCEQNLNHDAMYWYRQDPGQGLRLIYYSQIVNDFQKGDIAEGYSVSREKKESFPLTVTSAQKNPTAFYLCATQRGGPLANTGELFFGEGSRLTVL.

Written as DNA, the CDR3 is TGTGCCAGCAGTCCCTCCCTAGGGGCGGGAAACACCATATATTTT. It yields the protein CASSPSLGAGNTIYF. This chain joins TRBV28 and TRBJ1-3; weak D call: TRBD1 (5 bases). Germline V lookup: CDR1 MDHEN, CDR2 SYDVKM. This CDR3 spans 15 amino acids. V was cut by 5 bases and J by 4 bases, with 15 bases left in between.

This clone was picked up one time. The J gene is TRBJ2-2, the V gene TRBV27; 12 bases fit TRBD2. V dropped 6 bases and J dropped 7; count of bases not matched to a gene: 6. The CDR3 spans 15 residues. Germline V CDR1 and CDR2: MNHEY, SMNVEV (reference sequence). The CDR3 spells CASSLTSGGYGELFF. The CDR3 nucleotides read TGTGCCAGCAGCCTGACTAGCGGGGGATACGGGGAGCTGTTTTTT.

V is TRBV28 and J is TRBJ2-7, with TRBD2 matching over 11 bases. CDR3 length: 16 residues. Per the germline V gene, CDR1 is MDHEN and CDR2 is SYDVKM. V dropped 5 bases and J dropped 0; count of bases not matched to a gene: 6. CDR3 loop: CASSGTSGGLSYEQYF. CDR3 DNA sequence: TGTGCCAGCAGTGGCACTAGCGGGGGACTCTCCTACGAGCAGTACTTC.

This chain joins TRBV2 and TRBJ2-5; 9 bases are shared with TRBD2. CDR3 length equals 16 residues. Germline V gene lookup returns CDR1 SNHLY and CDR2 FYNNEI. The ends lost 6 bases at V and 5 bases at J; junction bases unmatched: 13. The CDR3 spells CASRMSGTSLEETQYF. In DNA, the CDR3 is TGTGCCAGCAGGATGTCCGGGACTAGCTTAGAGGAGACCCAGTACTTC.

In its sample, this clone ranks as medium-sized (0.01 to 0.1%). The rearrangement uses TRBV27 and TRBJ2-5, with TRBD2 identical over 10 bases. The CDR3 is made up of 16 amino acids. V lost 5 bases to trimming and J lost 5 bases; unmatched junction nucleotides: 11. Per germline, CDR1 MNHEY and CDR2 SMNVEV (reference sequence). CDR3 nucleotides: TGTGCCAGCAGTCCGTACGTAGCGGGGGGCCTGGAGACCCAGTACTTC. Its translation: CASSPYVAGGLETQYF.

J is TRBJ2-6 and V is TRBV5-1; possibly TRBD2 for D (6 bases). The CDR3 sequence is 16 residues long. Trimming removed 0 bases at V and 2 bases at J, with 9 bases between. Germline V lookup: CDR1 SGHRS, CDR2 YFSETQ. DNA for the CDR3: TGCGCCAGCAGCTTGGCCGGGGAGGCTGGGGCCAACGTCCTGACTTTC. It yields the protein CASSLAGEAGANVLTF.

The rearrangement uses TRBV10-3 and TRBJ2-5, with a weak D call TRBD2 (6 bases). The CDR3 totals 16 residues. V gave up 3 bases and J gave up 3 bases, with 17 bases separating them. The germline gives CDR1 ENHRY, CDR2 SYGVKD. CDR3 nucleotide sequence: TGTGCCATCAGTGATGGGAATAGCGGTAGAGAAGAGACCCAGTACTTC. This sequence encodes CAISDGNSGREETQYF.